Listed below are T cell receptor beta chains from one sample, sequenced in a study of T-cell reconstitution after alpha-beta-depleted transplantation in children. Each CDR3 protein gets one entry after TCRdb re-called the PCR reads with MiXCR. In the table there are 220,000 or so distinct CDR3 sequences, approximately 8.9% of which are singletons. This specimen was PBMCs, mostly from graft donor cells, taken 180 days after TCRalphabeta/CD19-depleted stem cell transplant. The receptor set was obtained from a male patient younger than 18 who had a stem cell transplant for acute lymphoblastic leukemia, so the T cells may come from the graft donor. The CDR3 runs from the conserved cysteine through the conserved F or W. Each record gives: clone size, J gene, D gene, V gene, CDR3 protein, CDR3 DNA. The D gene is left open where the match is weak. Clone size is shown for a subset of rows, as once, few, many or a class of expanded clone.

abundance: many
j_gene: TRBJ1-2
d_gene: .
v_gene: TRBV6-6
CDR3aa: CASSYWLGSYGYTF
CDR3nt: TGTGCCAGCAGTTACTGGCTGGGGTCCTATGGCTACACCTTC

abundance: many
j_gene: TRBJ2-3
d_gene: TRBD2
v_gene: TRBV29-1
CDR3aa: CSESSGGTDTQYF
CDR3nt: TGCAGCGAATCTAGCGGCGGCACAGATACGCAGTATTTT

abundance: many
j_gene: TRBJ1-4
d_gene: .
v_gene: TRBV7-9
CDR3aa: CASSPEIKKLFF
CDR3nt: TGTGCCAGCAGCCCCGAAATTAAAAAACTGTTTTTT

abundance: many
j_gene: TRBJ2-3
d_gene: TRBD2
v_gene: TRBV7-9
CDR3aa: CASSLTSGLITDTQYF
CDR3nt: TGTGCCAGCAGCTTAACTAGCGGGTTAATCACAGATACGCAGTATTTT

abundance: few
j_gene: TRBJ1-2
d_gene: .
v_gene: TRBV20-1
CDR3aa: CSARVGPYGYTF
CDR3nt: TGCAGTGCTAGAGTGGGTCCCTATGGCTACACCTTC

abundance: many
j_gene: TRBJ1-2
d_gene: TRBD1
v_gene: TRBV6-1
CDR3aa: CASAYGTGGDYYGYTF
CDR3nt: TGTGCCAGCGCCTATGGGACAGGGGGAGACTACTATGGCTACACCTTC

abundance: many
j_gene: TRBJ2-1
d_gene: .
v_gene: TRBV13
CDR3aa: CASSPQRREQFF
CDR3nt: TGTGCCAGCAGCCCTCAGAGACGGGAGCAGTTCTTC

abundance: many
j_gene: TRBJ2-7
d_gene: .
v_gene: TRBV12-3/TRBV12-4
CDR3aa: CASSPGDLYEQYF
CDR3nt: TGTGCCAGCAGTCCCGGGGATCTCTACGAGCAGTACTTC

abundance: many
j_gene: TRBJ2-7
d_gene: TRBD1
v_gene: TRBV5-1
CDR3aa: CASSLAGTGSYEQYF
CDR3nt: TGCGCCAGCAGCTTGGCCGGGACAGGGTCCTACGAGCAGTACTTC

abundance: many
j_gene: TRBJ1-5
d_gene: .
v_gene: TRBV25-1
CDR3aa: CASSADNQPQHF
CDR3nt: TGTGCCAGCAGTGCGGACAATCAGCCCCAGCATTTT

abundance: many
j_gene: TRBJ1-2
d_gene: .
v_gene: TRBV29-1
CDR3aa: CSVERVLETKGYTF
CDR3nt: TGCAGCGTTGAACGGGTTCTAGAAACAAAAGGCTACACCTTC

abundance: many
j_gene: TRBJ1-1
d_gene: TRBD1
v_gene: TRBV10-3
CDR3aa: CAIQRDRDTEAFF
CDR3nt: TGTGCCATCCAACGGGACAGGGACACTGAAGCTTTCTTT

abundance: many
j_gene: TRBJ2-1
d_gene: .
v_gene: TRBV29-1
CDR3aa: CSVGYGEGGQFF
CDR3nt: TGCAGCGTTGGCTACGGGGAGGGGGGGCAGTTCTTC

abundance: many
j_gene: TRBJ2-6
d_gene: .
v_gene: TRBV2
CDR3aa: CARRDSGANVLTF
CDR3nt: TGTGCCAGGAGGGACTCTGGGGCCAACGTCCTGACTTTC

abundance: many
j_gene: TRBJ2-1
d_gene: TRBD2
v_gene: TRBV4-2
CDR3aa: CASSQPLTGGWNEQFF
CDR3nt: TGTGCCAGCAGCCAACCTTTGACGGGAGGGTGGAATGAGCAGTTCTTC

abundance: many
j_gene: TRBJ1-4
d_gene: TRBD1
v_gene: TRBV5-1
CDR3aa: CAIKTTGSNEKLFF
CDR3nt: TGCGCCATCAAGACGACAGGGAGTAATGAAAAACTGTTTTTT

abundance: many
j_gene: TRBJ2-7
d_gene: .
v_gene: TRBV21-1
CDR3aa: CASSRGQDSYEQYF
CDR3nt: TGTGCCAGCAGCAGGGGACAGGACTCCTACGAGCAGTACTTC

abundance: .
j_gene: TRBJ2-2
d_gene: TRBD1
v_gene: TRBV11-3
CDR3aa: CASSLRQGDTGELFF
CDR3nt: TGTGCCAGCAGCCTAAGACAGGGCGACACCGGGGAGCTGTTTTTT

abundance: many
j_gene: TRBJ2-5
d_gene: TRBD1
v_gene: TRBV7-9
CDR3aa: CASQGQGGFETQYF
CDR3nt: TGTGCCAGCCAGGGACAGGGTGGATTTGAGACCCAGTACTTC

abundance: .
j_gene: TRBJ2-1
d_gene: .
v_gene: TRBV5-1
CDR3aa: CASSSIEVKEQFF
CDR3nt: TGCGCCAGCAGCTCCATAGAGGTAAAAGAGCAGTTCTTC

abundance: many
j_gene: TRBJ2-3
d_gene: TRBD2
v_gene: TRBV5-1
CDR3aa: CASSVSGRAGTDTQYF
CDR3nt: TGCGCCAGCAGCGTGAGCGGGAGGGCGGGCACAGATACGCAGTATTTT

abundance: many
j_gene: TRBJ2-1
d_gene: .
v_gene: TRBV5-8
CDR3aa: CASSSRGYPYNEQFF
CDR3nt: TGTGCCAGCAGCTCGAGAGGGTATCCCTACAATGAGCAGTTCTTC

abundance: many
j_gene: TRBJ1-3
d_gene: .
v_gene: TRBV14
CDR3aa: CASSQDRGVAGNTIYF
CDR3nt: TGTGCCAGCAGCCAAGATAGGGGGGTCGCTGGAAACACCATATATTTT

abundance: .
j_gene: TRBJ2-1
d_gene: .
v_gene: TRBV20-1
CDR3aa: CSASGRYNEQFF
CDR3nt: TGCAGTGCTAGTGGGCGGTACAATGAGCAGTTCTTC

abundance: many
j_gene: TRBJ2-3
d_gene: TRBD2
v_gene: TRBV20-1
CDR3aa: CSAIGLAGGMVDTQYF
CDR3nt: TGCAGTGCTATAGGACTAGCGGGAGGAATGGTGGATACGCAGTATTTT

abundance: many
j_gene: TRBJ2-5
d_gene: .
v_gene: TRBV20-1
CDR3aa: CSARVGGNQETQYF
CDR3nt: TGCAGTGCTAGAGTAGGAGGGAACCAAGAGACCCAGTACTTC

abundance: many
j_gene: TRBJ2-3
d_gene: TRBD2
v_gene: TRBV5-1
CDR3aa: CASSLGNSGSSDTQYF
CDR3nt: TGCGCCAGCAGCTTGGGAAACAGCGGGAGCTCAGATACGCAGTATTTT

abundance: many
j_gene: TRBJ2-2
d_gene: TRBD1
v_gene: TRBV12-3/TRBV12-4
CDR3aa: CASSRTGHANTGELFF
CDR3nt: TGTGCCAGCAGTAGGACAGGTCACGCGAACACCGGGGAGCTGTTTTTT

abundance: many
j_gene: TRBJ2-3
d_gene: TRBD2
v_gene: TRBV20-1
CDR3aa: CSARAGTTSTDTQYF
CDR3nt: TGCAGTGCTAGAGCCGGGACTACTAGCACAGATACGCAGTATTTT

abundance: many
j_gene: TRBJ2-2
d_gene: .
v_gene: TRBV12-3/TRBV12-4
CDR3aa: CASSLAAPTGELFF
CDR3nt: TGTGCCAGCAGTTTAGCAGCTCCCACCGGGGAGCTGTTTTTT

abundance: many
j_gene: TRBJ1-4
d_gene: .
v_gene: TRBV4-2
CDR3aa: CASSQDQGEKLFF
CDR3nt: TGTGCCAGCAGCCAAGATCAGGGTGAAAAACTGTTTTTT

abundance: many
j_gene: TRBJ1-3
d_gene: TRBD1
v_gene: TRBV12-3/TRBV12-4
CDR3aa: CASSLVGTGIYF
CDR3nt: TGTGCCAGCAGTTTAGTAGGGACAGGGATATATTTT

abundance: many
j_gene: TRBJ2-2
d_gene: .
v_gene: TRBV11-3
CDR3aa: CASSLDPVNTGELFF
CDR3nt: TGTGCCAGCAGCTTAGACCCTGTGAACACCGGGGAGCTGTTTTTT

abundance: many
j_gene: TRBJ2-1
d_gene: .
v_gene: TRBV23-1
CDR3aa: CASKGKNNKNEQFF
CDR3nt: TGCGCCAGCAAGGGCAAGAATAATAAAAATGAGCAGTTCTTC

abundance: many
j_gene: TRBJ1-2
d_gene: .
v_gene: TRBV6-5
CDR3aa: CASSYQYNYGYTF
CDR3nt: TGTGCCAGCAGTTACCAATATAACTATGGCTACACCTTC

abundance: many
j_gene: TRBJ1-1
d_gene: .
v_gene: TRBV5-6
CDR3aa: CASSLVGQAFF
CDR3nt: TGTGCCAGCAGCTTGGTAGGTCAAGCTTTCTTT

abundance: many
j_gene: TRBJ1-4
d_gene: .
v_gene: TRBV5-1
CDR3aa: CASRGGNEKLFF
CDR3nt: TGCGCCAGCCGAGGGGGGAATGAAAAACTGTTTTTT

abundance: many
j_gene: TRBJ2-7
d_gene: TRBD1
v_gene: TRBV5-5
CDR3aa: CASSKDRNFYEQYF
CDR3nt: TGTGCCAGCAGCAAGGACAGGAACTTCTACGAGCAGTACTTC

abundance: many
j_gene: TRBJ2-5
d_gene: TRBD2
v_gene: TRBV29-1
CDR3aa: CSVGSPSGAPQETQYF
CDR3nt: TGCAGCGTTGGGTCACCTAGCGGGGCCCCCCAAGAGACCCAGTACTTC

abundance: many
j_gene: TRBJ2-3
d_gene: TRBD2
v_gene: TRBV7-8
CDR3aa: CASGLASNTDTQYF
CDR3nt: TGTGCCAGCGGACTAGCCTCCAACACAGATACGCAGTATTTT

abundance: many
j_gene: TRBJ2-7
d_gene: TRBD2
v_gene: TRBV7-8
CDR3aa: CASSIYGLAEPYEQYF
CDR3nt: TGTGCCAGCAGCATATACGGACTAGCGGAACCCTACGAGCAGTACTTC

abundance: many
j_gene: TRBJ2-5
d_gene: .
v_gene: TRBV6-1
CDR3aa: CASRDLGGTSETQYF
CDR3nt: TGTGCCAGCAGAGACCTCGGGGGAACCTCCGAGACCCAGTACTTC

abundance: many
j_gene: TRBJ2-5
d_gene: TRBD1
v_gene: TRBV24-1
CDR3aa: CATSDSGQGLYF
CDR3nt: TGTGCCACCAGTGATTCCGGACAGGGGCTGTACTTC

abundance: many
j_gene: TRBJ2-2
d_gene: .
v_gene: TRBV6-2/TRBV6-3
CDR3aa: CASSYGATLNTGELFF
CDR3nt: TGTGCCAGCAGTTACGGGGCGACACTGAACACCGGGGAGCTGTTTTTT

abundance: many
j_gene: TRBJ1-1
d_gene: .
v_gene: TRBV2
CDR3aa: CASRMDGAEAFF
CDR3nt: TGTGCCAGCAGGATGGACGGGGCTGAAGCTTTCTTT

abundance: many
j_gene: TRBJ1-2
d_gene: TRBD1
v_gene: TRBV6-2/TRBV6-3
CDR3aa: CASRPDRRLNYGYTF
CDR3nt: TGTGCCAGCAGGCCGGACAGGCGACTTAACTATGGCTACACCTTC

abundance: many
j_gene: TRBJ1-6
d_gene: TRBD1
v_gene: TRBV20-1
CDR3aa: CSAPTGEIDSPLHF
CDR3nt: TGCAGTGCACCAACAGGGGAAATTGATTCACCCCTCCACTTT

abundance: many
j_gene: TRBJ1-1
d_gene: .
v_gene: TRBV28
CDR3aa: CASTDSGMRPPGAFF
CDR3nt: TGTGCCAGCACGGATAGCGGCATGCGCCCCCCCGGGGCTTTCTTT

abundance: many
j_gene: TRBJ2-7
d_gene: TRBD2
v_gene: TRBV3-1
CDR3aa: CASSHTSGDRYEQYF
CDR3nt: TGTGCCAGCAGCCACACTAGCGGTGATAGATACGAGCAGTACTTC

abundance: many
j_gene: TRBJ2-5
d_gene: TRBD2
v_gene: TRBV5-1
CDR3aa: CASSRLAGGPQETQYF
CDR3nt: TGCGCCAGCAGCCGACTAGCGGGGGGGCCCCAAGAGACCCAGTACTTC

abundance: many
j_gene: TRBJ2-3
d_gene: .
v_gene: TRBV5-8
CDR3aa: CASSLVGSTTDTQYF
CDR3nt: TGTGCCAGCAGCTTGGTTGGCAGCACCACAGATACGCAGTATTTT

abundance: .
j_gene: TRBJ2-3
d_gene: .
v_gene: TRBV3-1
CDR3aa: CASSRTYTQYF
CDR3nt: TGTGCCAGCAGTCGCACATATACGCAGTATTTT

abundance: many
j_gene: TRBJ2-6
d_gene: .
v_gene: TRBV12-3/TRBV12-4
CDR3aa: CASSFRRVSGANVLTF
CDR3nt: TGTGCCAGCAGTTTTAGACGGGTCTCTGGGGCCAACGTCCTGACTTTC

abundance: many
j_gene: TRBJ1-3
d_gene: .
v_gene: TRBV12-3/TRBV12-4
CDR3aa: CASSPPGRTTIYF
CDR3nt: TGTGCCAGCAGCCCCCCCGGCAGGACCACCATATATTTT

abundance: many
j_gene: TRBJ2-3
d_gene: TRBD2
v_gene: TRBV10-3
CDR3aa: CAISELVRSGSVTDTQYF
CDR3nt: TGTGCCATCAGTGAGCTGGTGAGGAGCGGGAGCGTCACAGATACGCAGTATTTT

abundance: many
j_gene: TRBJ2-1
d_gene: TRBD2
v_gene: TRBV6-2/TRBV6-3
CDR3aa: CASSYDRGTRDLYNEQFF
CDR3nt: TGTGCCAGCAGTTACGACCGAGGGACTAGAGATCTCTACAATGAGCAGTTCTTC

abundance: many
j_gene: TRBJ2-7
d_gene: TRBD2
v_gene: TRBV25-1
CDR3aa: CASSEHLPAGVTPGEQYF
CDR3nt: TGTGCCAGCAGTGAACATCTCCCAGCGGGAGTTACCCCTGGGGAGCAGTACTTC

abundance: many
j_gene: TRBJ2-2
d_gene: TRBD2
v_gene: TRBV5-1
CDR3aa: CASSLQAPGLAGVANTGELFF
CDR3nt: TGCGCCAGCAGCCTCCAGGCTCCGGGACTAGCGGGAGTGGCGAACACCGGGGAGCTGTTTTTT

abundance: many
j_gene: TRBJ2-1
d_gene: TRBD1
v_gene: TRBV12-3/TRBV12-4
CDR3aa: CASSSQSGTGSYNEQFF
CDR3nt: TGTGCCAGCAGTTCGCAGTCCGGGACAGGGTCCTACAATGAGCAGTTCTTC

abundance: many
j_gene: TRBJ2-2
d_gene: TRBD2
v_gene: TRBV5-1
CDR3aa: CASSLLAGAANTGELFF
CDR3nt: TGCGCCAGCAGCTTACTAGCGGGGGCCGCTAACACCGGGGAGCTGTTTTTT